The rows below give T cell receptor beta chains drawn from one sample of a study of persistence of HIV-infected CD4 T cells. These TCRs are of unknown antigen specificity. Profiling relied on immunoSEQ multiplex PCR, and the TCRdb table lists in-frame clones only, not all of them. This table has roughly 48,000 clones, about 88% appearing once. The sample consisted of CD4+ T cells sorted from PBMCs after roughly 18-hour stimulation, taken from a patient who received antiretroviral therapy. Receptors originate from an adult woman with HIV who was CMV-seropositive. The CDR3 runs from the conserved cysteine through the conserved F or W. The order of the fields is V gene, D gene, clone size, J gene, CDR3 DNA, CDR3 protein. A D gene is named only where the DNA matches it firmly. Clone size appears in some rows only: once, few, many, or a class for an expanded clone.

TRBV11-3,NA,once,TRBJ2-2,TGTGCCAGCAGCTTTGGCCCGAACACCGGGGAGCTGTTTTTT,CASSFGPNTGELFF
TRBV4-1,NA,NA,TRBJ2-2,TGCGCCAGCAGCCCAGTCACCGGGGAGCTGTTTTTT,CASSPVTGELFF
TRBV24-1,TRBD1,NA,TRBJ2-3,TGTGCCACCAGTGATCCAGGACAGGGCGGGTGGGATACGCAGTATTTT,CATSDPGQGGWDTQYF
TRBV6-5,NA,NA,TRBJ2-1,TGTGCCAGCAGGACAGACCCCGTAGCGCTTAATGAGCAGTTCTTC,CASRTDPVALNEQFF
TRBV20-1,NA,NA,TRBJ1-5,TGCAGTGCTAGTCGATTGTCCCAGCCCCAGCATTTT,CSASRLSQPQHF
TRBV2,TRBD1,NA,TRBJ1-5,TGTGCCAGCAGCGGGGACAGAAACAATCAGCCCCAGCATTTT,CASSGDRNNQPQHF
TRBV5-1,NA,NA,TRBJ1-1,TGCGCCAGCAAGCTGAACACTGAAGCTTTCTTT,CASKLNTEAFF
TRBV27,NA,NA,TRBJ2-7,TGTGCCAGCAGCACGCCTCGCGCGGCGAATGGGGAGCAGTACTTC,CASSTPRAANGEQYF
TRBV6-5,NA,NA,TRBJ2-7,TGTGCCAGCAGTTACATCGGAGGGGGCGGCTACGAGCAGTACTTC,CASSYIGGGGYEQYF
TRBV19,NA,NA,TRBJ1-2,TGTGCCAGTAGCCCCGGACAGAAAATTTATGGCTACACCTTC,CASSPGQKIYGYTF
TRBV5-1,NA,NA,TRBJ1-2,TGCGCCAGCAGCTTGGAGGTCAGTAACTATGGCTACACCTTC,CASSLEVSNYGYTF
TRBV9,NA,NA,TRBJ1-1,TGTGCCAGCAGGGTTAGTGGGGGCGAACGTTTCGGCACTGAAGCTTTCTTT,CASRVSGGERFGTEAFF
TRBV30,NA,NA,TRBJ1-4,TGTGCCTGGAGGGAGTCCGGGTGGGCCGGGAGTGAAAAACTGTTTTTT,CAWRESGWAGSEKLFF
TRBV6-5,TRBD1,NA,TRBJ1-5,TGTGCCAGTCTCGGACAGGTGGACTCTCAGCCCCAGCATTTT,CASLGQVDSQPQHF
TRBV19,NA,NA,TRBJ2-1,TGTGCCAGTAGTGTAACGCCCGGGACCGATGAGCAGTTCTTC,CASSVTPGTDEQFF
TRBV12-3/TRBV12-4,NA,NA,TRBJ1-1,TGTGCCAGCAGGAGAAGATTGAACACTGAAGCTTTCTTT,CASRRRLNTEAFF
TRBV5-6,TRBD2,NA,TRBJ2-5,TGTGCCAGCAGCTTGGAAGGGAGGGTCGGAAGGGAGACCCAGTACTTC,CASSLEGRVGRETQYF
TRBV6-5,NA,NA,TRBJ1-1,TGTGCCAGCAGGGGACTCCCGGGCATGAACACTGAAGCTTTCTTT,CASRGLPGMNTEAFF
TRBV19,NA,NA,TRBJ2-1,TGTGCCAGTAGGGGTAAGGGGGGTTACAATGAGCAGTTCTTC,CASRGKGGYNEQFF
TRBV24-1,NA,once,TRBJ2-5,TGTGCCACCTCAGAGTCCAACGCTGGAGGGACCCAGTACTTC,CATSESNAGGTQYF
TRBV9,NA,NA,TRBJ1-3,TGTGCCAGCAGCGTCGGACTCCCGAGCTCTGGAAACACCATATATTTT,CASSVGLPSSGNTIYF
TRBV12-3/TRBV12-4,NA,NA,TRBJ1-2,TGTGCCAGCAGCCTCCAGGGTTATGGCTACACCTTC,CASSLQGYGYTF
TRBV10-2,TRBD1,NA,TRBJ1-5,TGCGCCAGCAGTGAGTCGGGACAGGGGGCGAGTCAGCCCCAGCATTTT,CASSESGQGASQPQHF
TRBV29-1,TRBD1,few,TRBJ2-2,TGCAGCGTGCGACAGGGGACCACCGGGGAGCTGTTTTTT,CSVRQGTTGELFF
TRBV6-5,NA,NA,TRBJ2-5,TGTGCCAGCAGTCAGGTGGGGGAGACCCAGTACTTC,CASSQVGETQYF
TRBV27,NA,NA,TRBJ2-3,TGTGCCAGCAGTTCCCCGGGCCGCTACGGGAATACGCAGTATTTT,CASSSPGRYGNTQYF
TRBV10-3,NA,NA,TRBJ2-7,TGTGCCATCAGTCGAGTGGTGGACTCCTACGAGCAGTACTTC,CAISRVVDSYEQYF
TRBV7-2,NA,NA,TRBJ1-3,TGTGCCAGCAGCTTAGATCCAGCAGTCTTCTCTGGAAACACCATATATTTT,CASSLDPAVFSGNTIYF
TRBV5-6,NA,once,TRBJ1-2,TGTGCCAGCAGCTACTTCGGGGGGAGCGATGGCTACACCTTC,CASSYFGGSDGYTF
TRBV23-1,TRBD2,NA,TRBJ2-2,TGCGCCAGCAGTCAATGTCGGGGGGGCAAGGCCGGGGAGCTGTTTTTT,CASSQCRGGKAGELFF
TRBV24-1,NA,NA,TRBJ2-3,TGTGCCACCAGTGATCCCCGGGGGCCCTACGGAGATACGCAGTATTTT,CATSDPRGPYGDTQYF
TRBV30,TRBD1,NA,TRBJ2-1,TGTGCCTGGAACAGGGGGTCCTACAATGAGCAGTTCTTC,CAWNRGSYNEQFF
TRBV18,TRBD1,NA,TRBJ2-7,TGTGCCAGCTCGCACCGGGACAGAACCTACGAGCAGTACTTC,CASSHRDRTYEQYF
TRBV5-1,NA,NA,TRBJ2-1,TGCGCCAGCAGCTTGCCGGGTGAGCAGTTCTTC,CASSLPGEQFF
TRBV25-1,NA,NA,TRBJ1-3,TGTGCCAGCAAAGCTACTGGAAACACCATATATTTT,CASKATGNTIYF
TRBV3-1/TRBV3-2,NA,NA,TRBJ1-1,TGTGCCAGCAGCCCTGGCCGTGGAGGGCGAGCTTTCTTT,CASSPGRGGRAFF
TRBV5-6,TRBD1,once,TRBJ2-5,TGTGCCAGCAGCCTTACCGGGACAGAGTACTTC,CASSLTGTEYF
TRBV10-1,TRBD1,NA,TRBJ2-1,TGCGCCAGCGGACGAACCGGGACAGGGGATATCAATGAGCAGTTCTTC,CASGRTGTGDINEQFF